Listed below are T cell receptor beta chains from one sample, sequenced in a study of post-analysis software for immune sequencing data. Each CDR3 protein gets one entry after TCRdb re-called the PCR reads with MiXCR. The sample lists approximately 660,000 distinct CDR3 sequences; more than 50% were seen once. The material sequenced was blood. Receptor source: a girl aged 2-10 years with multiple sclerosis. Each CDR3 is given with its conserved first and last residue. The order of the fields is D gene, J gene, V gene, clone size, CDR3 protein, CDR3 DNA. A D gene is named only where the DNA matches it firmly. Size tells how often a clone was seen (once, few, many) or the class of an expanded clone, and some rows leave it out.

. TRBJ2-3 TRBV6-2/TRBV6-3 . CASSYRHPVPYF TGTGCCAGCAGTTACCGTCACCCGGTCCCGTATTTT
. TRBJ2-3 TRBV12-3/TRBV12-4 . CASIEGGTDMQYF TGTGCCAGCATTGAGGGCGGCACAGATATGCAGTATTTT
. TRBJ1-2 TRBV3-1 . CASSQEGWRHGSGRGYTF TGTGCCAGCAGCCAAGAAGGTTGGCGACATGGTTCCGGTAGAGGCTACACCTTC
TRBD1 TRBJ1-4 TRBV27 . CASTRGEGAEKLFF TGTGCCAGCACCCGAGGGGAGGGGGCTGAAAAACTGTTTTTT
. TRBJ2-1 TRBV9 once CASSLPTDEQFF TGTGCCAGCAGCCTACCTACGGATGAGCAGTTCTTC
TRBD1 TRBJ2-3 TRBV7-7 . CASSPQGARADTQYF TGTGCCAGCAGCCCACAGGGGGCGCGGGCAGATACGCAGTATTTT
. TRBJ1-2 TRBV6-5 few CASSLLKGRAVSFKGYTF TGTGCCAGCAGTTTATTGAAGGGCAGGGCGGTTAGTTTTAAGGGCTACACCTTC
TRBD1 TRBJ2-5 TRBV7-2 few CASSWTGGEETQYF TGTGCCAGCAGCTGGACAGGGGGCGAAGAGACCCAGTACTTC
. TRBJ1-2 TRBV11-2 . CASSFGRGTALNYGYTF TGTGCCAGCAGCTTCGGACGGGGGACGGCACTTAACTATGGCTACACCTTC
TRBD2 TRBJ2-7 TRBV5-1 few CASSQSTSGGSYEQYF TGCGCCAGCAGCCAATCGACTAGCGGGGGTTCCTACGAGCAGTACTTC
. TRBJ1-5 TRBV7-9 . CASSLGYSQPQHF TGTGCCAGCAGCTTAGGTTATAGTCAGCCCCAGCATTTT
TRBD2 TRBJ2-1 TRBV7-3 . CASSLFLTSGNEQFF TGTGCCAGCAGCTTATTTTTGACTAGCGGCAATGAGCAGTTCTTC
. TRBJ2-7 TRBV29-1 . CSVILEEQYF TGCAGCGTGATCCTAGAAGAGCAGTACTTC
TRBD1 TRBJ1-2 TRBV6-5 once CASSYGTGNGYTF TGTGCCAGCAGTTACGGGACAGGGAATGGCTACACCTTC
. TRBJ2-4 TRBV27 . CASSTQDLAKNIQYF TGTGCCAGCAGTACCCAGGATCTAGCCAAAAACATTCAGTACTTC
. TRBJ2-1 TRBV5-8 . CASSLIVAPYNEQFF TGTGCCAGCAGCTTGATAGTAGCACCCTACAATGAGCAGTTCTTC
TRBD1 TRBJ2-7 TRBV4-1 once CASSKAGTGLAYEQYF TGCGCCAGCAGCAAAGCAGGGACAGGGCTAGCCTACGAGCAGTACTTC
TRBD1 TRBJ1-4 TRBV12-3/TRBV12-4 . CASTRDRGRRDEKLFF TGTGCCAGCACCCGGGACAGGGGGCGAAGAGATGAAAAACTGTTTTTT
TRBD2 TRBJ2-1 TRBV7-9 . CASSPILAGEGNEQFF TGTGCCAGCAGCCCTATCCTAGCGGGAGAGGGCAATGAGCAGTTCTTC
. TRBJ2-2 TRBV25-1 . CASSQGFTGELFF TGTGCCAGCAGCCAGGGATTCACCGGGGAGCTGTTTTTT
. TRBJ2-1 TRBV9 . CASSVAGNNEQFF TGTGCCAGCAGCGTAGCAGGTAATAATGAGCAGTTCTTC
. TRBJ2-3 TRBV4-3 . CASSQEGGGSARTDTQYF TGCGCCAGCAGCCAAGAGGGGGGCGGGAGCGCGCGCACAGATACGCAGTATTTT
. TRBJ2-7 TRBV21-1 . CASSKAANWEVVAYEQYF TGTGCCAGCAGCAAAGCCGCAAACTGGGAGGTAGTGGCCTACGAGCAGTACTTC
TRBD2 TRBJ2-1 TRBV27 once CASSLLAGGLAEQFF TGTGCCAGCAGTTTACTAGCGGGAGGTTTGGCCGAGCAGTTCTTC
. TRBJ2-1 TRBV6-2/TRBV6-3 few CASSPSQGLLNEQFF TGTGCCAGCAGTCCCTCACAGGGATTGTTGAATGAGCAGTTCTTC
TRBD2 TRBJ2-7 TRBV12-3/TRBV12-4 . CASSFYQREPSYEQYF TGTGCCAGCAGTTTCTACCAGCGGGAGCCCTCCTACGAGCAGTACTTC
. TRBJ1-5 TRBV7-8 few CASSLQQGYGNQPQHF TGTGCCAGCAGCCTGCAGCAGGGATACGGCAATCAGCCCCAGCATTTT
. TRBJ2-1 TRBV5-6 . CASSPRTSSTYNEQFF TGTGCCAGCAGCCCACGGACTTCCTCGACCTACAATGAGCAGTTCTTC
TRBD2 TRBJ2-3 TRBV4-1 . CALLAGEWDTQYF TGCGCGCTACTAGCGGGAGAATGGGATACGCAGTATTTT
. TRBJ2-5 TRBV4-2 . CASSQESRTKETQYF TGTGCCAGCAGCCAAGAATCTAGAACAAAAGAGACCCAGTACTTC
. TRBJ1-2 TRBV5-6 . CASSMDTGNYGYTF TGTGCCAGCAGCATGGACACGGGAAACTATGGCTACACCTTC
. TRBJ2-6 TRBV9 . CASSGGGSGANVLTF TGTGCCAGCAGCGGAGGGGGCTCTGGGGCCAACGTCCTGACTTTC